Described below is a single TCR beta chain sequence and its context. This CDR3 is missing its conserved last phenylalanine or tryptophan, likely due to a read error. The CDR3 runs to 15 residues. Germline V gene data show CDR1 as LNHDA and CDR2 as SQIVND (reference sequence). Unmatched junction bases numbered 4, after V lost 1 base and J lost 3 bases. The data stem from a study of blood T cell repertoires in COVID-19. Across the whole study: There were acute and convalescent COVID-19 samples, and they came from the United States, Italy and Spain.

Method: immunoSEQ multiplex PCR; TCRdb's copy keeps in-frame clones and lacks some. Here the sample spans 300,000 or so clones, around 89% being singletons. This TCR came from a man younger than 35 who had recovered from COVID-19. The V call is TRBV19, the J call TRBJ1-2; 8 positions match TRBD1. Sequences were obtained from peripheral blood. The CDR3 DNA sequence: TGTGCCAGTAGTATAGTGGCGGACAGGGACTATGGCTACACCCTC. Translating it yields CASSIVADRDYGYTL.